What follows describes a single TCR beta chain. Its antigen is undetermined. The read finishes 3 residues shy of the CDR3 end, and the germline J gene is used to complete it. TCRdb's table, derived via immunoSEQ multiplex PCR, lists solely in-frame clones and lacks some. Seen in this sample are 25,000 to 35,000 clones; the ten most common clones hold 5% to 7.5%. This sample is part of a study of T cells in women clearing cervical HPV infection. The CDR3 is made up of 13 amino acids. Per germline, CDR1 LNHDA and CDR2 SQIVND (reference sequence). V was trimmed by 1 base and J by 6 bases, leaving 7 bases between them. Findings and limits, study-wide: Repertoire richness, not evenness, was significantly elevated in CIN3+ cases versus controls. TRBV6-7 abundance was lower in cases than controls (roughly 0.11% versus 0.16%).

The TCR was taken from a woman between 18 and 70 years old with a cervical HPV16 infection that either progressed to CIN3+ or cleared (not recorded which). The V call is TRBV19, the J call TRBJ1-5, with TRBD1 as a possible D gene (6 bases). Sequencing input: blood buffy coat. CDR3 protein: CASSIGGGQPQHF. The sequenced CDR3 bases are TGTGCCAGTAGTATAGGAGGGGGTCAGCCC.